The 21 T cell receptor beta chains given below trace back to one sample, sequenced in a study of PD-L1 blockade in urothelial cancer. Time point noted: pretreatment peripheral blood. Sequencing used immunoSEQ multiplex PCR; TCRdb keeps in-frame clones, though not all of them. The sample holds tens of thousands of clones, roughly 84% seen once. The sequences come from PBMCs, collected around atezolizumab (anti-PD-L1) treatment. The receptors were sampled from a woman between 70 and 85 years old with urothelial cancer.

The chain is built from TRBV5-1 and TRBJ2-2; D unresolved. Germline V CDR1 and CDR2: SGHRS, YFSETQ. V was cut by 0 bases and J by 1 base, with 10 bases left in between. The CDR3 runs 16 residues. The DNA of the CDR3 is TGCGCCAGCAGCTTGGGGTATGCCAGGAACACCGGGGAGCTGTTTTTT. Its protein product is CASSLGYARNTGELFF.

This clone was observed once. This chain links TRBV23-1 with TRBJ1-1; D gene uncertain. TRBV23-1 is an ORF, with its function uncertain. The CDR3 sequence is 11 residues long. Trimming pared 6 bases from V and 11 bases from J, leaving 13 bases between. The CDR3 spells CASRRNERAFF. The DNA for the CDR3 is TGCGCCAGCAGACGGAACGAGAGGGCTTTCTTT.

This clone was counted a single time. The J gene is TRBJ2-2, the V gene TRBV7-9; 9 positions agree with TRBD2. The CDR3 runs to 15 residues. V trimming: 5 bases; J trimming: 3 bases; junction bases outside the gene matches: 4. Per the germline V gene, CDR1 is SEHNR and CDR2 is FQNEAQ (reference sequence). In DNA form, the CDR3 reads TGTGCCAGCAGCCGAGTAGCGGGAGACACCGGGGAGCTGTTTTTT. Translated, it gives CASSRVAGDTGELFF.

This clone has only a few counts. The V call is TRBV20-1, the J call TRBJ1-1, with TRBD1 identical over 8 bases. Germline V gives CDR1 DFQATT, CDR2 SNEGSKA (reference sequence). The CDR3 consists of 11 residues. Trimming took 5 bases from V and 8 from J; bases not matched to a gene: 4. The CDR3, as DNA: TGCAGTGCTTTCTGGACAGGGGAAGCTTTCTTT. Translated, it gives CSAFWTGEAFF.

V usage is TRBV5-1 and J usage is TRBJ2-1, with TRBD2 identical over 7 bases. There are 16 residues in the CDR3. With V trimmed by 0 bases and J by 2 bases, 5 bases remained unmatched. CDR1 is SGHRS, CDR2 YFSETQ, per germline. CDR3 sequence: CASSLGGGSTYNEQFF. In DNA, the CDR3 is TGCGCCAGCAGCTTGGGGGGCGGGAGCACCTACAATGAGCAGTTCTTC. Filled out from reference TRBV5-1 and TRBJ2-1, the complete variable domain reads KAGVTQTPRYLIKTRGQQVTLSCSPISGHRSVSWYQQTPGQGLQFLFEYFSETQRNKGNFPGRFSGRQFSNSRSEMNVSTLELGDSALYLCASSLGGGSTYNEQFFGPGTRLTVL.

CDR3 region: CASRAGGTDTQYF. CDR3 bases: TGTGCCAGCAGGGCAGGGGGAACAGATACGCAGTATTTT. The genes are TRBV25-1 and TRBJ2-3, with 7 bases matching TRBD1. With V trimmed by 6 bases and J by 3 bases, 3 bases remained unmatched. In germline, CDR1 is MGHDK, CDR2 SYGVNS. The CDR3 is 13 amino acids.

This clone was detected ten times or more. Additional DNA sequences in this sample encode the identical CDR3. The chain employs TRBV5-1 and TRBJ2-6; 7 nucleotides align to TRBD1. The CDR3 has 17 residues. Germline CDR1 is SGHRS and CDR2 is YFSETQ. With 3 bases clipped from V and 0 bases from J, the junction kept 6 bases outside the gene matches. CDR3 region: CASSWTGTSSGANVLTF. The CDR3 DNA follows: TGCGCCAGCAGCTGGACAGGAACTAGCTCTGGGGCCAACGTCCTGACTTTC.

J is TRBJ2-1 and V is TRBV29-1; a weak D match, TRBD2 (6 bases). Trimming shortened V by 4 bases and J by 5 bases, and 6 bases separated the two germline ends. The CDR3 has 11 residues. Germline V gives CDR1 SQVTM, CDR2 ANQGSEA. The CDR3 sequence: CSVGGDNEQFF. CDR3 DNA sequence: TGCAGCGTTGGGGGGGACAATGAGCAGTTCTTC.

The chain combines TRBV5-1 with TRBJ1-2; 10 bases fit TRBD1. CDR1 is SGHRS and CDR2 is YFSETQ in the germline V gene. V lost 8 bases to trimming and J lost 8 bases; unmatched junction nucleotides: 18. The CDR3 sequence is 16 residues long. CDR3 protein: CASRRGTGVSFGGYTF. CDR3 in DNA: TGCGCCAGTCGACGGGGGACAGGGGTTTCCTTCGGCGGCTACACCTTC.

The rearrangement uses TRBV5-1 and TRBJ2-2; 8 positions agree with TRBD2. The CDR3 runs 15 residues. Trimming cost V 0 bases and J 8 bases; bases outside gene matches: 6. The V gene's germline CDR1 is SGHRS and CDR2 YFSETQ. The CDR3 sequence: CASSLDLAGYGELFF. The CDR3, as DNA: TGCGCCAGCAGCTTGGACCTAGCGGGTTATGGGGAGCTGTTTTTT.

The rearrangement links TRBV27 to TRBJ1-2; D might be TRBD1 (5 bases). Germline CDR1 is MNHEY and CDR2 is SMNVEV (reference sequence). The V end was cut by 2 bases, the J end by 5 bases, with 9 bases between. This CDR3 region has 13 residues. Here the CDR3 DNA reads TGTGCCAGCAGTTTAGAAGGGACTTATGGCTACACCTTC. Translating it yields CASSLEGTYGYTF.

This chain connects TRBV13 to TRBJ1-4, with D tentatively TRBD1 (5 bases). The CDR3 totals 14 residues. CDR1 is PRHDT and CDR2 is FYEKMQ in the germline V gene (reference sequence). Trimming took 4 bases from V and 8 from J, leaving 14 bases between them. The CDR3 sequence is CASSSADSGEKLFF. The CDR3 coding sequence is TGTGCCAGCAGCTCAGCCGACTCAGGGGAAAAACTGTTTTTT.

The chain employs TRBV7-2 and TRBJ2-7; possible D gene TRBD1, 6 bases. Germline CDR1 and CDR2: SGHTA and FQGNSA. This CDR3 has 14 amino acids. V was pared by 0 bases and J by 5 bases, with 11 bases between. The CDR3 DNA reads TGTGCCAGCAGCTTAGCGCTAAGGGGGAACGAGCAGTACTTC. Amino acid sequence: CASSLALRGNEQYF.

CDR3 region: CASSKPGLDFNEQFF. In nucleotides, the CDR3 is TGTGCCAGCAGCAAGCCGGGACTAGATTTCAATGAGCAGTTCTTC. V and J are TRBV5-4 and TRBJ2-1; 8 bases agree with TRBD2. This CDR3 is 15 amino acids long. The germline gives CDR1 SGHNT, CDR2 YYREEE (reference sequence). J was trimmed by 6 bases and V by 4 bases; bases with no gene match: 9.

CDR3 sequence (DNA): TGTGCCAGCAGCCAAGGGACAACCCGTCCTGAAGCTTTCTTT. This encodes CASSQGTTRPEAFF. The chain links TRBV4-2 to TRBJ1-1, with a tentative D call TRBD1 (5 bases). The CDR3 sequence is 14 residues long. V lost 1 base and J lost 6, with 12 bases in between. The germline CDR1 and CDR2 sequences are LGHNA and YNFKEQ.

This clone was detected only a few times. This chain links TRBV18 with TRBJ2-7; 9 nucleotides agree with TRBD1. The CDR3 is made up of 16 amino acids. V trimming: 3 bases; J trimming: 3 bases; junction bases outside the gene matches: 9. Germline V CDR1 and CDR2: KGHSH, LQKENI. CDR3 nucleotides: TGTGCCAGCTCACCCCAAGGCGGGACAGGGATCTACGAGCAGTACTTC. Protein: CASSPQGGTGIYEQYF.

The chain couples TRBV19 to TRBJ1-1; D is possibly TRBD1 (6 bases). The CDR3 covers 13 residues. V lost 6 bases, J lost 5 bases, and 13 bases lay in between. The germline gives CDR1 LNHDA, CDR2 SQIVND (reference sequence). The CDR3 region has the DNA TGTGCCAGTAGAACAGGGTGGGGAACTGAAGCTTTCTTT. Translation: CASRTGWGTEAFF.

The J gene is TRBJ2-7, the V gene TRBV6-5; 9 positions match TRBD1. This CDR3 has 15 residues. Germline values: CDR1 MNHEY, CDR2 SVGAGI. V shed 2 bases, J shed 2 bases, and the junction held 4 bases outside the gene matches. The CDR3 bases are TGTGCCAGCAGTTACACACGGGACAGGGCCTACGAGCAGTACTTC. Translating it yields CASSYTRDRAYEQYF.

The V call is TRBV10-3, the J call TRBJ2-2; D is unresolved. Germline-derived CDR1 and CDR2 are ENHRY and SYGVKD. The CDR3 is made up of 12 amino acids. V shed 7 bases and J shed 5 bases, with 8 bases lying between them. The CDR3 loop reads CAINGLTGELFF. The CDR3, as DNA: TGTGCCATCAATGGTCTAACCGGGGAGCTGTTTTTT.

The V call is TRBV6-1, the J call TRBJ2-3, with TRBD1 identical over 10 bases. The CDR3 contains 13 residues. CDR1 MNHNS and CDR2 SASEGT come from the germline V gene. Trimming took 6 bases from V and 3 from J; bases not matched to a gene: 0. The chain's CDR3 is CASRGQGTDTQYF. For the CDR3, the DNA is TGTGCCAGCAGGGGACAGGGGACAGATACGCAGTATTTT.

The CDR3 region is CASSIEGAQPQHF. CDR3 coding DNA: TGTGCCAGTAGTATCGAGGGGGCTCAGCCCCAGCATTTT. The V gene is TRBV19, the J gene TRBJ1-5; 7 positions match TRBD1. The CDR3 is 13 amino acids. V shed 3 bases and J 6 bases; nucleotides not matched to a gene: 2. The germline V gene has CDR1 LNHDA and CDR2 SQIVND (reference sequence).